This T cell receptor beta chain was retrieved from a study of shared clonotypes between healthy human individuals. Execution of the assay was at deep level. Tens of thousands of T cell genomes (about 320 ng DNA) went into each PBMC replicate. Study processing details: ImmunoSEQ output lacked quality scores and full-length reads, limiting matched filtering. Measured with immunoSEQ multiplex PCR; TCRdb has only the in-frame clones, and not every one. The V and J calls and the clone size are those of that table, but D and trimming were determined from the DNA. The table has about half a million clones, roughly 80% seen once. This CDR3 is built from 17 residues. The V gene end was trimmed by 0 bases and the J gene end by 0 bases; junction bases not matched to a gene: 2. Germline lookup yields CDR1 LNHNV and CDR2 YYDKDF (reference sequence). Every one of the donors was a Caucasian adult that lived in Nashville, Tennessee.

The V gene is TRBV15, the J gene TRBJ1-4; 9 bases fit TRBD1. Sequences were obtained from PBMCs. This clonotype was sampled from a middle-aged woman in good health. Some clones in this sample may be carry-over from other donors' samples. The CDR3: CATSRDRTGATNEKLFF. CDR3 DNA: TGTGCCACCAGCAGAGATCGGACAGGGGCAACTAATGAAAAACTGTTTTTT.